This T cell receptor (beta chain) comes out of a study of T cell responses to AZD1222 COVID-19 vaccine. The study's findings and limits: Repertoires were collected only later (after the peak T cell response had occurred). Reports say nearly half of spike-specific TCRs go after unmutated variant regions. Distributed over spike, vaccine-associated CD4 TCRs predominated at 160-218 and 743-854.

The assay was immunoSEQ multiplex PCR, and TCRdb's table has in-frame clones only and misses some. This sample carries fewer than 150,000 clones, over 75% of them seen once, and the ten largest clones take over 5%. There are a few counts of this clone. The antigen is unknown. Germline V gene sequence: CDR1 SGHAT, CDR2 FQDESV (reference sequence). V shed 5 bases and J 9 bases; nucleotides not matched to a gene: 5. The length of the CDR3 is 13 residues. The source is an adult in good health. The V gene is TRBV11-1, the J gene TRBJ1-5; 9 nucleotides align to TRBD1. The specimen comprised peripheral blood, sampled on day 0 of AZD1222 vaccination. CDR3 sequence: CASSHRGQGPQHF. DNA of the CDR3: TGTGCCAGCAGCCACAGGGGGCAGGGGCCCCAGCATTTT.